These 24 T cell receptor beta chains share one sample of origin, sequenced in a study of spatial heterogeneity in lung cancer. Findings of the study overall: It was found that expanded intratumoral alpha and beta TCR counts tracked tumor mutation counts.

Regarding time point: sample taken at primary tumor resection. TCRdb analysed the 5' RACE reads with MiXCR anew, one entry per CDR3 protein. The table has roughly 17,000 distinct CDR3 sequences, more than 5% seen once. These receptors lack a known antigen. The sequences come from lung tumor tissue, collected at surgery. These receptors all come from a male donor with early-stage non-small cell lung cancer.

This clonotype was detected ten times or more. Since it is a stray read in a library aimed at alpha chains, this beta chain has a size that is not meaningful. This chain links TRBV4-1 with TRBJ1-4; 8 positions agree with TRBD1. The CDR3 sequence is 17 residues long. Germline V gene sequence: CDR1 MGHRA, CDR2 YSYEKL. The trim removed 0 bases at V and 10 bases at J, leaving 13 bases unmatched. This CDR3 is CASSQEPRTGPGGKLFF. CDR3 nucleotide sequence: TGCGCCAGCAGCCAAGAACCGAGGACAGGGCCCGGGGGAAAACTGTTTTTT.

This clonotype was detected ten times or more. This beta chain appears as a stray read in a library generated for alpha chains; its size is not informative. The chain is built from TRBV27 and TRBJ1-1, with a weak D call TRBD1 (5 bases). The V gene's germline CDR1 is MNHEY and CDR2 SMNVEV (reference sequence). V was trimmed by 1 base and J by 1 base, leaving 10 bases between them. The CDR3 is 15 amino acids. The CDR3 bases are TGTGCCAGCAGTTTATTCGGGACTGCGAACACTGAAGCTTTCTTT. Its protein is CASSLFGTANTEAFF.

This clonotype was picked up a small number of times. Found in a library prepared for alpha chains, this beta chain is an off-target read, and its abundance has little meaning. The CDR3 DNA reads TGCGCCAGCAGCGAATGGGGGACTAGCGGGAGAACGGGTGACACAGATACGCAGTATTTT. This gives the protein CASSEWGTSGRTGDTDTQYF. The gene calls are TRBV5-1 and TRBJ2-3, with 14 bases identical to TRBD2. J lost 2 bases, V lost 4 bases, and 15 bases had no gene match. CDR3 length: 20 amino acids. Germline CDR1 and CDR2: SGHRS and YFSETQ.

This clonotype came up many times. This beta chain is an unintended read in a library built for alpha chains; its size means little. The chain uses TRBV6-6 and TRBJ1-6; D is unclear. V lost 5 bases to trimming and J lost 2 bases, with 10 bases between them. Per the germline V gene, CDR1 is MNHNY and CDR2 is SVGAGI (reference sequence). The CDR3 spans 15 residues. The CDR3 DNA sequence: TGTGCCAGCAGTAAGATTAGCACCTATAATTCACCCCTCCACTTT. Its translation: CASSKISTYNSPLHF.

This clonotype was seen repeatedly, ten times or more. The library was prepared for alpha chains; this beta chain is a stray read, so its frequency means little. This chain uses TRBV6-6 with TRBJ1-5; a weak D match, TRBD1 (5 bases). Trimming took 7 bases from V and 6 from J, leaving 16 bases between them. The CDR3 covers 14 residues. Germline V gives CDR1 MNHNY, CDR2 SVGAGI (reference sequence). CDR3 in amino acids: CASNLWGETQPQHF. In nucleotides, the CDR3 is TGTGCCAGCAACCTCTGGGGGGAGACTCAGCCCCAGCATTTT.

The table lists this clonotype with many counts. This beta chain represents an off-target read in a library built for alpha chains; its size is of limited meaning. V and J are TRBV4-2 and TRBJ1-6, with 7 bases matching TRBD1. The V gene's germline CDR1 is LGHNA and CDR2 YNFKEQ. V dropped 0 bases and J dropped 10; count of bases not matched to a gene: 6. This CDR3 has 15 amino acids. This CDR3 is CASSQETGSESPLHF. Here the CDR3 DNA reads TGTGCCAGCAGCCAAGAGACAGGGTCAGAATCACCCCTCCACTTT.

In its sample, this clonotype ranks as medium-sized. This beta chain came through as a stray read in a library set up for alpha chains, and its size says little. This chain joins TRBV29-1 and TRBJ1-2, with D hard to call. The V end was cut by 5 bases, the J end by 3 bases, with 7 bases between. The CDR3 runs 11 residues. CDR1 and CDR2 (germline): SQVTM, ANQGSEA. The CDR3 reads CSVRPDYGYTF. CDR3 in DNA: TGCAGCGTTAGGCCTGACTATGGCTACACCTTC.

This clonotype was seen many times. This beta chain represents an off-target read in a library built for alpha chains; its size is of limited meaning. V gene TRBV2 combines with J gene TRBJ1-1; a weak D match, TRBD1 (6 bases). Germline CDR1 is SNHLY and CDR2 is FYNNEI. The V end lost 2 bases, the J end lost 4 bases, and 11 bases lay between the germline ends. The CDR3 spans 14 residues. CDR3 DNA: TGTGCCAGCAGTGAAACAGGGCGGGTCACTGAAGCTTTCTTT. This gives the protein CASSETGRVTEAFF.

This clonotype showed up just a few times. Little can be read into the size of this beta chain, an off-target read in a library designed for alpha chains. V gene TRBV20-1 combines with J gene TRBJ2-7; 10 bases align to TRBD2. Germline V gene data show CDR1 as DFQATT and CDR2 as SNEGSKA (reference sequence). V was pared by 2 bases and J by 2 bases, with 9 bases of the junction left unmatched. The CDR3 has 16 amino acids. CDR3 region: CSARTVTSGLAYEQYF. The CDR3 coding sequence is TGCAGTGCTAGAACTGTGACTAGCGGGTTAGCCTACGAGCAGTACTTC.

This clonotype was seen many times. Little can be read into the size of this beta chain, an off-target read in a library designed for alpha chains. This chain connects TRBV6-9 to TRBJ2-5, with D hard to call. The germline V gene has CDR1 MNHGY and CDR2 SVAAGI. With 3 bases removed from V and 5 bases from J, the gap between germline ends came to 13 bases. The CDR3 length is 14 residues. CDR3: CASSYPRLVETQYF. In DNA form, the CDR3 reads TGTGCCAGCAGTTACCCACGACTCGTCGAGACCCAGTACTTC.

This clonotype showed up many times. Because this beta chain is a stray read in a library intended to capture alpha chains, its abundance should not be given much weight. CDR3 in amino acids: CASSLAGGFNQPQHF. CDR3 DNA sequence: TGTGCCAGCAGCTTAGCCGGGGGCTTCAATCAGCCCCAGCATTTT. The chain joins TRBV7-6 to TRBJ1-5; tentative D call: TRBD1 (6 bases). Germline CDR1 and CDR2: SGHVS and FNYEAQ. The CDR3 runs to 15 residues. The V end was cut by 0 bases, the J end by 3 bases, with 9 bases between.

This clonotype has at least ten counts. Because this beta chain is a stray read in a library intended to capture alpha chains, its abundance should not be given much weight. The CDR3 bases are TGCAGTGCTCCCGCCGGGAGGGGATGGAGAGAGACCCAGTACTTC. It translates to CSAPAGRGWRETQYF. V usage is TRBV20-1 and J usage is TRBJ2-5, with 8 bases lining up with TRBD2. Looked up from germline, CDR1 is DFQATT and CDR2 is SNEGSKA (reference sequence). This CDR3 comprises 15 residues. After removal of 5 bases from V and 4 bases from J, the junction contained 12 bases not matched to a gene.

This clonotype has at least ten counts. This beta chain is a stray sequence in a library constructed for alpha chains; its clone size is not meaningful. In DNA, the CDR3 is TGTGCCATCAGCTCTATAATCGGACAGGGGAGAGACATTCAGTACTTC. Amino acid sequence: CAISSIIGQGRDIQYF. The genes are TRBV10-3 and TRBJ2-4; the match to TRBD1 covers 9 bases. V gave up 6 bases and J gave up 8 bases; unmatched junction bases: 14. Germline CDR1 ENHRY, CDR2 SYGVKD. This CDR3 is built from 16 residues.

Note on this clonotype: This beta chain appears as a stray read in a library generated for alpha chains; its size is not informative. In nucleotides, the CDR3 is TGCAGCGTTGCCCTCAGTGGGGGCTCCTACAATGAGCAGTTCTTC. It translates to CSVALSGGSYNEQFF. The chain is built from TRBV29-1 and TRBJ2-1; D is perhaps TRBD1 or TRBD2 (5 bases each). V was pared by 4 bases and J by 0 bases, with 13 bases between. The germline gives CDR1 SQVTM, CDR2 ANQGSEA. The CDR3 totals 15 residues.

This clonotype was detected many times. This beta chain is an unintended read in a library built for alpha chains; its size means little. The chain carries TRBV18 and TRBJ1-1; D gene uncertain. The CDR3 totals 15 residues. Germline V lookup: CDR1 KGHSH, CDR2 LQKENI. V was trimmed by 1 base and J by 1 base, leaving 10 bases between them. The CDR3: CASSPQAASNTEAFF. CDR3 in DNA: TGTGCCAGCTCACCACAAGCAGCTTCGAACACTGAAGCTTTCTTT. Using reference TRBV18 and TRBJ1-1 for the parts outside the CDR3, the full variable domain is NAGVMQNPRHLVRRRGQEARLRCSPMKGHSHVYWYRQLPEEGLKFMVYLQKENIIDESGMPKERFSAEFPKEGPSILRIQQVVRGDSAAYFCASSPQAASNTEAFFGQGTRLTVV.

This clonotype was seen many times. Found in a library prepared for alpha chains, this beta chain is an off-target read, and its abundance has little meaning. The gene calls are TRBV29-1 and TRBJ2-1; unclear D gene. The CDR3 covers 12 residues. Germline CDR1 SQVTM, CDR2 ANQGSEA. V gave up 7 bases and J gave up 9 bases, with 16 bases separating them. This CDR3 reads CSGWSARLEQFF. CDR3 DNA: TGCAGCGGCTGGAGCGCCCGACTTGAGCAGTTCTTC.

Notes on this clonotype: Found in a library prepared for alpha chains, this beta chain is an off-target read, and its abundance has little meaning. The rearrangement joins TRBV6-1 to TRBJ1-4; no clear D. The CDR3 length is 16 residues. V was trimmed by 3 bases and J by 8 bases, leaving 19 bases between them. In germline, CDR1 is MNHNS, CDR2 SASEGT. This chain's CDR3 is CASSELGIIVFEKLFF. The CDR3 DNA reads TGTGCCAGCAGTGAGTTGGGGATAATCGTTTTCGAAAAACTGTTTTTT.

This clonotype has a handful of counts. The library was built for alpha chains, so this beta chain is an off-target read and its size means little. The V gene is TRBV7-9, the J gene TRBJ1-6, with 8 bases fitting TRBD1. This CDR3 has 16 residues. The germline V gene encodes CDR1 SEHNR and CDR2 FQNEAQ (reference sequence). Trimming cost V 6 bases and J 7 bases; bases outside gene matches: 11. As DNA, the CDR3 is TGTGCCAGCAGAAGCTTAGGGACAGGAGGCAATTCACCCCTCCACTTT. This gives the protein CASRSLGTGGNSPLHF.

This clonotype is categorized as medium-sized. This beta chain represents an off-target read in a library built for alpha chains; its size is of limited meaning. The chain links TRBV20-1 to TRBJ2-7; 7 bases map to TRBD2. With V trimmed by 3 bases and J by 2 bases, 10 bases remained unmatched. This CDR3 has 15 residues. Germline lookup yields CDR1 DFQATT and CDR2 SNEGSKA (reference sequence). The CDR3 spells CSARGRDYIAYEQYF. The CDR3 DNA sequence: TGCAGTGCTAGGGGCCGGGACTACATTGCCTACGAGCAGTACTTC.

Many counts were recorded for this clonotype. Within a library made for alpha chains, this beta chain is off target, and its count is uninformative. The chain combines TRBV7-9 with TRBJ1-2; possible D gene TRBD1, 5 bases. V was shortened by 1 base and J by 3 bases, with 12 bases between the two germline ends. This CDR3 is built from 15 residues. Germline CDR1 SEHNR, CDR2 FQNEAQ (reference sequence). CDR3 nucleotides: TGTGCCAGCAGCTTAGATGGCAGGGCGCACTATGGCTACACCTTC. This codes for CASSLDGRAHYGYTF.

Concerning this clonotype: This beta chain turned up in a library designed for alpha chains; as an off-target read, its abundance says little. The V gene is TRBV3-1, the J gene TRBJ1-1; possibly TRBD1 for D (5 bases). The CDR3 spans 15 residues. The V end was cut by 3 bases, the J end by 3 bases, with 14 bases between. Germline values: CDR1 LGHDT, CDR2 YNNKEL (reference sequence). The CDR3 region is CASSQTWRGDTEAFF. The DNA of the CDR3 is TGTGCCAGCAGCCAGACCTGGCGGGGGGACACTGAAGCTTTCTTT.

This clonotype was observed many times. This beta chain appears as a stray read in a library generated for alpha chains; its size is not informative. V usage is TRBV10-3 and J usage is TRBJ1-4; D unresolved. Trimming stripped 3 bases from V and 5 bases from J, with 10 bases between. The CDR3 is made up of 14 amino acids. Per the germline V gene, CDR1 is ENHRY and CDR2 is SYGVKD. CDR3 DNA: TGTGCCATCAGTGAATCCCTGGAGAATGAAAAACTGTTTTTT. Translation gives CAISESLENEKLFF.

This clonotype was picked up many times. Since it is a stray read in a library aimed at alpha chains, this beta chain has a size that is not meaningful. The chain combines TRBV20-1 with TRBJ1-1; the D gene is possibly TRBD1 (5 bases). Germline-derived CDR1 and CDR2 are DFQATT and SNEGSKA (reference sequence). CDR3 size: 13 residues. Trimming removed 2 bases at V and 2 bases at J, with 9 bases between. The CDR3 here is CSARRDRNTEAFF. In DNA, the CDR3 is TGCAGTGCTAGACGGGACCGAAACACTGAAGCTTTCTTT.

This clonotype was counted ten times or more. Within a library made for alpha chains, this beta chain is off target, and its count is uninformative. This chain joins TRBV7-9 and TRBJ2-7; D possibly corresponds to TRBD2 (6 bases). Between the trimmed V and J ends, which lost 3 bases and 2 bases, there was a span of 17 bases. Germline assignment: CDR1 SEHNR and CDR2 FQNEAQ (reference sequence). The CDR3 is 16 amino acids. CDR3: CASSLGGISFPYEQYF. The CDR3 DNA is TGTGCCAGCAGCTTGGGGGGAATCAGTTTCCCCTACGAGCAGTACTTC.